The source of this T cell receptor (beta chain) is a study of T cell responses to AZD1222 COVID-19 vaccine. Study summary: Investigators merged groups given second doses at roughly 4 or roughly 12 weeks.

Study observations and caveats: The study found vaccine-associated CD4 TCRs spanning spike, dominant at 160-218 and 743-854. Possibly, clonal diversity was underestimated; donors were largely white British and included more females.

Using immunoSEQ multiplex PCR, the repertoire was profiled, and TCRdb retains in-frame clones only, with some absent. The sample lists roughly 140,000 clones; 91% were seen once. Trimming at V came to 4 bases and at J to 8 bases, leaving 7 bases not matched to a gene. This CDR3 comprises 16 residues. Germline V gene lookup returns CDR1 MNHEY and CDR2 SVGAGI. To note about this clone: The antigen is undetermined.

The sequence was obtained from an adult in good health. This specimen consisted of peripheral blood, obtained on day 0 of AZD1222 vaccination. V gene TRBV6-5 combines with J gene TRBJ2-3; 15 nucleotides line up with TRBD2. The CDR3 DNA reads TGTGCCAGCAGTTCAGGACTAGCGGGAGGGACCGGTACGCAGTATTTT. This translates into CASSSGLAGGTGTQYF.